Below are 20 T cell receptor beta chains sequenced from a single sample in a study of naive and memory T cell subsets. Regarding treatment: skin biopsy from PPD injection site in Mantoux-positive individual. Cells were not sorted; total RNA input targeted about 1 to 1000 ng. Blood and skin TCR RNA was reverse transcribed with alpha and beta constant primers. MiXCR, run by TCRdb on the UMI-ligation and nested PCR reads, gives a single entry per CDR3 protein. The repertoire holds about 20,000 distinct CDR3 sequences, with 7.5% to 10% as singletons. The sample was skin, taken from a tuberculin skin test site. The receptor set was obtained from an adult in good health.

At least ten counts were recorded for this clonotype. Germline is not matched at one junction end, which may reflect a read error. This chain connects TRBV7-7 to TRBJ2-5; no clear D gene. Germline V lookup: CDR1 SSHAT, CDR2 FNYEAQ (reference sequence). This CDR3 spans 12 amino acids. CDR3 protein: CASSLIGETQYF. The DNA for the CDR3 is TGTGCTAGCAGCTTAATAGGGGAGACCCAGTACTTC.

This clonotype was found a few times. The chain uses TRBV11-2 and TRBJ1-2; no firm D call. Germline CDR1 and CDR2: SGHAT and FQNNGV. The CDR3 is 16 residues long. Deletions cut 5 bases from V and 4 bases from J, with 20 bases between. The CDR3: CASSLWPDPRGYGYTF. CDR3 nucleotide sequence: TGTGCCAGCAGCCTGTGGCCCGACCCTAGAGGCTATGGCTACACCTTC.

By frequency in the sample, this clonotype is medium-sized. The V call is TRBV28, the J call TRBJ1-5; D call uncertain. The V end lost 5 bases, the J end lost 7 bases, and 6 bases lay between the germline ends. The germline V gene encodes CDR1 MDHEN and CDR2 SYDVKM. The CDR3 covers 11 residues. CDR3 protein: CASSQTQPQHF. As DNA, the CDR3 is TGTGCCAGCAGTCAAACACAGCCCCAGCATTTT. Using reference TRBV28 and TRBJ1-5 for the parts outside the CDR3, the full variable domain is DVKVTQSSRYLVKRTGEKVFLECVQDMDHENMFWYRQDPGLGLRLIYFSYDVKMKEKGDIPEGYSVSREKKERFSLILESASTNQTSMYLCASSQTQPQHFGDGTRLSIL.

This clonotype was recorded at least ten times. This chain links TRBV20-1 with TRBJ2-7, with D hard to call. The CDR3 covers 14 residues. With 6 bases removed from V and 4 bases from J, the gap between germline ends came to 19 bases. The germline V gene has CDR1 DFQATT and CDR2 SNEGSKA (reference sequence). The CDR3, as DNA: TGCAGTGCCGAGTCACTATTCTACGGGTACGAGCAGTACTTC. This gives the protein CSAESLFYGYEQYF.

This clonotype was picked up many times. At one end the junction does not follow the germline gene, possibly because of a read error. The chain has TRBV28 and TRBJ1-2; D might be TRBD1 (5 bases). Germline lookup yields CDR1 MDHEN and CDR2 SYDVKM. The CDR3 sequence is 12 residues long. This CDR3 is CASNGWDYGDTF. CDR3 nucleotide sequence: TGTGCCAGCAACGGGTGGGACTATGGCGACACCTTC.

Many counts were recorded for this clonotype. The chain uses TRBV6-6 and TRBJ2-1; D perhaps matches TRBD2 (5 bases). Germline CDR1 MNHNY, CDR2 SVGAGI (reference sequence). There are 14 residues in the CDR3. The V and J ends lost 2 bases and 7 bases respectively, with 12 bases between them. CDR3 amino acids: CASSYVSGTNEQFF. The CDR3 region has the DNA TGTGCCAGCAGTTACGTATCGGGAACTAATGAGCAGTTCTTC.

The sample holds a few counts of this clonotype. It may be a read error: a sequence one base away is much more abundant. The chain has TRBV20-1 and TRBJ2-7; 7 bases agree with TRBD1. Germline CDR1 is DFQATT and CDR2 is SNEGSKA (reference sequence). This CDR3 has 15 residues. V gave up 3 bases and J gave up 7 bases; unmatched junction bases: 15. The CDR3: CSASIRGRGSEEQYF. CDR3 DNA: TGCAGTGCTAGTATAAGGGGGCGCGGATCAGAAGAGCAGTACTTC.

This clonotype was detected many times. The chain combines TRBV20-1 with TRBJ2-5, with TRBD2 identical over 9 bases. V shed 3 bases and J 2 bases; nucleotides not matched to a gene: 13. The germline gives CDR1 DFQATT, CDR2 SNEGSKA (reference sequence). The CDR3 loop spans 17 amino acids. The CDR3 DNA is TGCAGTGCTAGTAACCGAGCTAGCGGGGTGGTACAAGAGACCCAGTACTTC. Amino acids: CSASNRASGVVQETQYF.

This clonotype was observed at least ten times. The chain joins TRBV3-1 to TRBJ2-7; 7 bases are shared with TRBD1. Germline CDR1 reads LGHDT; CDR2 reads YNNKEL (reference sequence). The V gene end was trimmed by 1 base and the J gene end by 0 bases; junction bases not matched to a gene: 6. The CDR3 is made up of 16 amino acids. CDR3 coding DNA: TGTGCCAGCAGCCAAGGATGGACAGGCAGCTCCTACGAGCAGTACTTC. Its translation: CASSQGWTGSSYEQYF.

This sequence joins TRBV27 and TRBJ1-4; D is possibly TRBD1 (5 bases). The V gene's germline CDR1 is MNHEY and CDR2 SMNVEV (reference sequence). V lost 6 bases, J lost 8 bases, and 16 bases lay in between. The CDR3 totals 14 residues. CDR3 nucleotide sequence: TGTGCCAGCAGCTCCCGCAGGGTAGACGAAAAACTGTTTTTT. Its protein is CASSSRRVDEKLFF.

Ten or more counts support this clonotype. The chain has TRBV6-2 or TRBV6-3 and TRBJ2-7, with D possibly matching TRBD1 (5 bases). The CDR3 sequence is 15 residues long. CDR1 MNHEY and CDR2 SVGEGT come from the germline V gene. Trimming pared 2 bases from V and 0 bases from J, leaving 11 bases between. CDR3 amino acids: CASSYDQTVSYEQYF. The CDR3, as DNA: TGTGCCAGCAGTTACGATCAGACAGTCTCCTACGAGCAGTACTTC.

In this sample, this clonotype turned up many times. The chain carries TRBV29-1 and TRBJ1-2; D is ambiguous. The CDR3 length is 10 residues. CDR1 is SQVTM, CDR2 ANQGSEA, per germline. Trimming took off 3 bases at V and 4 bases at J, with 3 bases between the two ends. The CDR3 DNA sequence: TGCAGCGTTGATAGCTATGGCTACACCTTC. Translated, it gives CSVDSYGYTF.

Ten or more counts support this clonotype. V and J are TRBV5-1 and TRBJ2-5; D call uncertain. Germline values: CDR1 SGHRS, CDR2 YFSETQ. V was pared by 0 bases and J by 7 bases, with 13 bases between. This CDR3 comprises 14 residues. As DNA, the CDR3 is TGCGCCAGCAGCTTGGAGGTCGATTTGGGGACCCAGTACTTC. Translating it yields CASSLEVDLGTQYF.

This clonotype was seen at least ten times. This rearrangement joins TRBV29-1 to TRBJ2-3; 12 positions agree with TRBD2. The germline V gene encodes CDR1 SQVTM and CDR2 ANQGSEA. The CDR3 loop spans 15 amino acids. Losses at the gene ends were 6 bases for V and 0 bases for J; bases not matched to a gene: 4. The CDR3 loop reads CSVRTSGESTDTQYF. CDR3 DNA: TGCAGCGTGCGGACTAGCGGGGAGAGCACAGATACGCAGTATTTT.

This clonotype appeared many times. As DNA, the CDR3 is TGTGCCAGCACCACAAGGGACAATGAGCAGTTCTTC. Its protein is CASTTRDNEQFF. The genes are TRBV6-5 and TRBJ2-1; no clear D. This CDR3 has 12 residues. The germline V gene encodes CDR1 MNHEY and CDR2 SVGAGI. The ends were cut back, 7 bases at V and 5 bases at J, with 9 bases in the middle.

This chain joins TRBV28 and TRBJ2-2, with D unresolved. CDR3 length: 14 residues. The V end was cut by 3 bases, the J end by 1 base, with 6 bases between. Germline CDR1 MDHEN, CDR2 SYDVKM. In DNA form, the CDR3 reads TGTGCCAGCAGTTTTATGCAGAACACCGGGGAGCTGTTTTTT. Amino acids: CASSFMQNTGELFF. The complete variable domain, with remaining parts taken from reference TRBV28 and TRBJ2-2, reads DVKVTQSSRYLVKRTGEKVFLECVQDMDHENMFWYRQDPGLGLRLIYFSYDVKMKEKGDIPEGYSVSREKKERFSLILESASTNQTSMYLCASSFMQNTGELFFGEGSRLTVL.

This chain joins TRBV7-3 and TRBJ2-2, with 8 bases aligning to TRBD1. CDR3 length equals 16 residues. The V gene's germline CDR1 is SGHTA and CDR2 FQGTGA. V lost 5 bases, J lost 7 bases, and 12 bases stayed unmatched. CDR3 region: CASSPWGRGRHGELFF. In nucleotides, the CDR3 is TGTGCCAGCAGCCCCTGGGGCAGGGGGCGTCACGGGGAGCTGTTTTTT.

A few counts support this clonotype. The chain employs TRBV30 and TRBJ2-7; D unclear. The CDR3 length is 14 residues. Per germline, CDR1 GTSNPN and CDR2 SVGIG (reference sequence). The V end was cut by 1 base, the J end by 0 bases, with 10 bases between. The CDR3 sequence is CAWSGGLSSYEQYF. The CDR3 DNA is TGTGCCTGGAGTGGGGGTCTCAGCTCCTACGAGCAGTACTTC.

Worth noting for this clonotype: This may come from a read error, since a much larger clone is one base off. This chain connects TRBV11-2 to TRBJ2-3, with D unclear. Germline CDR1 and CDR2: SGHAT and FQNNGV. The CDR3 is 12 amino acids. The chain's CDR3 is CTSSSLADTQYF. The CDR3 nucleotides read TGTACCAGCAGCTCCCTCGCAGATACGCAGTATTTT.

The V and J genes are TRBV27 and TRBJ1-5; 10 positions match TRBD1. From germline, CDR1 is MNHEY and CDR2 SMNVEV (reference sequence). The V segment lost 4 bases and the J segment 0 bases; nucleotides outside the gene matches: 9. CDR3 length: 18 amino acids. The CDR3 sequence is CASSSRQGATYSNQPQHF. The CDR3 DNA sequence: TGTGCCAGCAGTTCCAGACAGGGGGCCACATATAGCAATCAGCCCCAGCATTTT.